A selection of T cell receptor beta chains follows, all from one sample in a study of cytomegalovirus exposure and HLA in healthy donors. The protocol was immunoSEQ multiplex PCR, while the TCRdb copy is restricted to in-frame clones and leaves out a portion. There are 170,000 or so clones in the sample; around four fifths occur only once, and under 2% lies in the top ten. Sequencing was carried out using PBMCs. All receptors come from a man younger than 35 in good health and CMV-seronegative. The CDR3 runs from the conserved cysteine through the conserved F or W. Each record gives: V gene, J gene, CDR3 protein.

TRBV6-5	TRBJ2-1	CASSYSGDYEQFF
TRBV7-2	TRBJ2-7	CASSLDGGTMGYEQYF
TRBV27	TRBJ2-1	CASSFSGSNEQFF
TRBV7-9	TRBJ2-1	CASSPDSDEQFF
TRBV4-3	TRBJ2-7	CASSQDRASLSYEQYF
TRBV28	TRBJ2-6	CASSLQGSGANVLTF
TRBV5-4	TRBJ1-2	CASSSGTEVRYGYTF
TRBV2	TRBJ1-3	CASSEAEILRGNTIYF
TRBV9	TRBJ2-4	CASSVGGGGVAKNIQYF
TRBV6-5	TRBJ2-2	CASKPIGVLAGELFF
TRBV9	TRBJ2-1	CASSVGLAGYNEQFF
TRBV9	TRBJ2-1	CASSVGGGAYNEQFF
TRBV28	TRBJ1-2	CASSPTWSGNYGYTF
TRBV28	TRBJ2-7	CASKITGTYEQYF
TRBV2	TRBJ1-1	CASSAPDRATTEAFF
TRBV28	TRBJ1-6	CASTRYEETFSPLHF
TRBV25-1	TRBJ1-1	CASSEYSTNTEAFF
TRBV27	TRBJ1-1	CASSQGRRNTEAFF
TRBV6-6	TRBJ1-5	CAGGTGDSNQPQHF
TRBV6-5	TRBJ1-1	CASSYYGGAFF
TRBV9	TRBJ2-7	CASSVGGRTGGSEQYF
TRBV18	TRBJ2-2	CASSPLRDRGPTGELFF
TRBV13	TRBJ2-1	CASSLMGGGAGNEQFF
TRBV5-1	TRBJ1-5	CASSPLGTSYQPQHF
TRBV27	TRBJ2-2	CASSSYKEDPNTGELFF